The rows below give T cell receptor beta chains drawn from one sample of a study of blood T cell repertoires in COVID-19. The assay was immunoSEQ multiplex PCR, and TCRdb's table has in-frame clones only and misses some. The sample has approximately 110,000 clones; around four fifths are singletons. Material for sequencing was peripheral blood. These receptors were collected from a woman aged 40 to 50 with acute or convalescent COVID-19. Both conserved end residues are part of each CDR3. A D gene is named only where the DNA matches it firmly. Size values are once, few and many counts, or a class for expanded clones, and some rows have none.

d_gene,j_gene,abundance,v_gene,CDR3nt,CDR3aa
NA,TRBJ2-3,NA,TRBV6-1,TGTGCCAGCAGCGAAAAAACCGGGGTATACACAGATACGCAGTATTTT,CASSEKTGVYTDTQYF
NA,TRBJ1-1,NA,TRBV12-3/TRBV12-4,TGTGCCAGCAGTCTGGGGCTGTACACTGAAGCTTTCTTT,CASSLGLYTEAFF
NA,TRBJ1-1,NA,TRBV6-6,TGTGCCAGCAGTTACATAGGGGGTGAGACTGAAGCTTTCTTT,CASSYIGGETEAFF
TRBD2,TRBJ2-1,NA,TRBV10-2,TGCGCCAGCAGTGAGTTCGGGGGGGTAAACAATGAGCAGTTCTTC,CASSEFGGVNNEQFF
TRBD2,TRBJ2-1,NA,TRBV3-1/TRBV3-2,TGTGCCAGCAGACCCGCCGCTAGCGGGGCCTACAATGAGCAGTTCTTC,CASRPAASGAYNEQFF
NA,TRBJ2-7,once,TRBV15,TGTGCCACCAGCAGAGATCCCCTCCAGGGAACAGGAACCTACGAGCAGTACTTC,CATSRDPLQGTGTYEQYF
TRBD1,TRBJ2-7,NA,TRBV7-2,TGTGCCAGCAGCTTCACCTGGGACAGCTACGAGCAGTACTTC,CASSFTWDSYEQYF
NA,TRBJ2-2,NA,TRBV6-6,TGTGCCAGCATTCCAGACACCGGGGAGCTGTTTTTT,CASIPDTGELFF
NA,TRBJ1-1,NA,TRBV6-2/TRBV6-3,TGTGCCAGCAGTTACCCTGACAGAGGAGCTTTCTTT,CASSYPDRGAFF
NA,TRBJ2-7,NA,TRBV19,TGTGCCAGTACCACCTCCGGGGTTCCCTACGAGCAGTACTTC,CASTTSGVPYEQYF
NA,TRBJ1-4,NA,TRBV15,TGTGCCACCCGAGGAGTCGGTGAAAAACTGTTTTTT,CATRGVGEKLFF
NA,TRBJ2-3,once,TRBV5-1,TGCGCCAGCAGCCCCTCTGGCGGCCCCACAGATACGCAGTATTTT,CASSPSGGPTDTQYF
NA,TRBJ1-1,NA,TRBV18,TGTGCCAGCTCACCAGGGTTGGGGAGTGAAGCTTTCTTT,CASSPGLGSEAFF
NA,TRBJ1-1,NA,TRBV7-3,TGTGCCAGCAGCCCAACACCAATTGGCACTGAAGCTTTCTTT,CASSPTPIGTEAFF
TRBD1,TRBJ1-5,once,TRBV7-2,TGTGCCAGCAGCTCGACAGGGAATCAGCCCCAGCATTTT,CASSSTGNQPQHF
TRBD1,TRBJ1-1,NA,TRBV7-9,TGTGCCAGCAGCCGACAGGGGGCGGGAGCTTTCTTT,CASSRQGAGAFF
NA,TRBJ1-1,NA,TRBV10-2,TGCGCCAGCAGTGAGCCGGGATGGAGCACTGAAGCTTTCTTT,CASSEPGWSTEAFF
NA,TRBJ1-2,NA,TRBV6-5,TGTGCCAGCAGGGGGATGGGAGATGGCTACACCTTC,CASRGMGDGYTF
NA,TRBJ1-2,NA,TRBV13,TGTGCCAGCAGCTTGGAAGTCGGGACTAACTATGGCTACACCTTC,CASSLEVGTNYGYTF
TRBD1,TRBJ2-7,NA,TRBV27,TGTGCCAGCAGTTTATCTACAGGGGGCTACTACGAGCAGTACTTC,CASSLSTGGYYEQYF
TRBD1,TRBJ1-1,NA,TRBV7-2,TGTGCCAGCAGCCCCCAGACAGGGGGCATGGGCACTGAAGCTTTCTTT,CASSPQTGGMGTEAFF
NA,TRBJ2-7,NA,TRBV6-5,TGTGCCAGCAGCGAGAGGCTGGGGGGTCCCTACGAGCAGTACTTC,CASSERLGGPYEQYF
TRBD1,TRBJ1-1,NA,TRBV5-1,TGCGCCAGCGCGAGGGAAGAATACGGGGGGACAGGGACGACTGAAGCTTTCTTT,CASAREEYGGTGTTEAFF
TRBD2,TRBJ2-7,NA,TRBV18,TGTGCCAGCTCACCAGGGGGGGACTACGAGCAGTACTTC,CASSPGGDYEQYF
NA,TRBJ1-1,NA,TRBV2,TGTGCCAGCACGGGTCAGGGGCGTAACCCTGAAGCTTTCTTT,CASTGQGRNPEAFF
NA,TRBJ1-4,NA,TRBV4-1,TGCGCCAGCGACCTGCGGGATGAAAAACTGTTTTTT,CASDLRDEKLFF
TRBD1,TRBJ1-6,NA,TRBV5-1,TGCGCCAGCAGCTCAAAAGGACAGGGGACGAGTTCACCCCTCCACTTT,CASSSKGQGTSSPLHF
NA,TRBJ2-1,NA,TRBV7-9,TGTGCCAGCAGCTTAGCCCGTTACTCCTACAATGAGCAGTTCTTC,CASSLARYSYNEQFF
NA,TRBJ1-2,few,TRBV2,TGTGCCAGCAGGTCCTCAGCGAGTGTCACCTTC,CASRSSASVTF
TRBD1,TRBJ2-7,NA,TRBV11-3,TGTGCCAGCAGCGACAGGGTTGGCGAGCAGTACTTC,CASSDRVGEQYF
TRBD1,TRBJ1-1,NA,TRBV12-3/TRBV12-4,TGTGCCAGCAGCCCGACAGGGAGGACTGAAGCTTTCTTT,CASSPTGRTEAFF
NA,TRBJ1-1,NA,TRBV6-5,TGTGCCAGCAGTACATCGACAGGGAACACTGAAGCTTTCTTT,CASSTSTGNTEAFF
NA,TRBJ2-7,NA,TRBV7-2,TGTGCCAGCAGCCCTGAGGTCCTCTCCTACGAGCAGTACTTC,CASSPEVLSYEQYF
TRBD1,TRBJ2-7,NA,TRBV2,TGTGCCAGCAGTGAAGGAGGACAGGGCAGGACCTACGAGCAGTACTTC,CASSEGGQGRTYEQYF
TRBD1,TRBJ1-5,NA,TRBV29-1,TGCAGCGTTGGAGACAGGGAGGATCAGCCCCAGCATTTT,CSVGDREDQPQHF
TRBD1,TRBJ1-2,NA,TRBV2,TGTGCCAGCAGTGAGGACAGGGGGTTTGGCTATGGCTACACCTTC,CASSEDRGFGYGYTF
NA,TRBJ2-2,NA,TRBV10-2,TGCGCCAGCAGTGTAGGACAGCCTGGAGGCGGGGAGCTGTTTTTT,CASSVGQPGGGELFF
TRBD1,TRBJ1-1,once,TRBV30,TGTGCCTGGAGTGTAGGGACAGCTGAAGCTTTCTTT,CAWSVGTAEAFF
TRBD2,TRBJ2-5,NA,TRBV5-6,TGTGCCATGACTAGCGGGGGATCGGAGACCCAGTACTTC,CAMTSGGSETQYF
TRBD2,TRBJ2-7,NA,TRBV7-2,TGTGCCAGCAGCTTAGGCGGGGGGGTGGACGAGCAGTACTTC,CASSLGGGVDEQYF
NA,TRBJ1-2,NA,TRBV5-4,TGTGCCAGCAGCTCCGGCTCGCAGGGTGGGTCTAACTATGGCTACACCTTC,CASSSGSQGGSNYGYTF
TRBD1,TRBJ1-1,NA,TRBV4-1,TGCGCCAGCTGCGGGACAGGGGTCGGGAACACTGAAGCTTTCTTT,CASCGTGVGNTEAFF
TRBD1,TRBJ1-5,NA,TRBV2,TGTGCCAGCAGGTCCGACAGGGAGGCTCAGCCCCAGCATTTT,CASRSDREAQPQHF
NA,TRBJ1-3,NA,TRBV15,TGTGCCACCAGCAGAGAGACGACGGGAGGAAACACCATATATTTT,CATSRETTGGNTIYF
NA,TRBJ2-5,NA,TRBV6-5,TGTGCCAGCAGTTATAGCAGGGGAGAGACCCAGTACTTC,CASSYSRGETQYF